This T cell receptor (beta chain) emerged from a study of T cells in Graves' hyperthyroidism and ophthalmopathy. For this clonotype: The antigen remains unidentified.

Study results and limitations: Most thyroid-expanded clonotypes above 0.001 were also found in blood.

Each diagnosis drew on symptoms, thyroxine, TRAb, thyroid ultrasound and orbital computed tomography findings. The germline V gene has CDR1 DFQATT and CDR2 SNEGSKA (reference sequence). The CDR3 is 13 residues long. V lost 3 bases and J lost 3, with 11 bases in between. What was amplified from RNA transcripts were TCR beta CDR3 regions. HTBI primers were used for first-round RT-PCR of the TCR CDR3. TCRdb reprocessed the multiplex PCR reads with MiXCR, giving one entry per CDR3 protein. The sample includes about 640,000 distinct CDR3 sequences, about 45% of them seen just once. The sample consisted of peripheral blood or thyroid tissue (not recorded which). This chain uses TRBV20-1 with TRBJ1-1; D is ambiguous. This clonotype originated in an adult man with Graves' disease, either hyperthyroidism or ophthalmopathy (not recorded which). CDR3: CSASGRHHTEAFF. The CDR3 region has the DNA TGCAGTGCTAGCGGACGGCACCACACTGAAGCTTTCTTT.